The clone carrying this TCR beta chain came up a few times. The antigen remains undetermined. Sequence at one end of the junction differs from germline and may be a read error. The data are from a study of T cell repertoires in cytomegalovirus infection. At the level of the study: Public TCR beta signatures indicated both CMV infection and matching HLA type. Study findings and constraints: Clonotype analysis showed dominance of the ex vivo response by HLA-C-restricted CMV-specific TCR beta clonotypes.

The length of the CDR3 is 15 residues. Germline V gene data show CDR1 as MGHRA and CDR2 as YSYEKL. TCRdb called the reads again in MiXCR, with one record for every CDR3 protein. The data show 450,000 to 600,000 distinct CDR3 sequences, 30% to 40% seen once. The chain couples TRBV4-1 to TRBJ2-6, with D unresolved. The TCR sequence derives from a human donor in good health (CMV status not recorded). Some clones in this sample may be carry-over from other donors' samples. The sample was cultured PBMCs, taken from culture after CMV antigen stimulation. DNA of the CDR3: TGTGCCAGCAGCCAAGTTCGGTCTGGGGCCAACGTCCTGACTTTC. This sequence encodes CASSQVRSGANVLTF.